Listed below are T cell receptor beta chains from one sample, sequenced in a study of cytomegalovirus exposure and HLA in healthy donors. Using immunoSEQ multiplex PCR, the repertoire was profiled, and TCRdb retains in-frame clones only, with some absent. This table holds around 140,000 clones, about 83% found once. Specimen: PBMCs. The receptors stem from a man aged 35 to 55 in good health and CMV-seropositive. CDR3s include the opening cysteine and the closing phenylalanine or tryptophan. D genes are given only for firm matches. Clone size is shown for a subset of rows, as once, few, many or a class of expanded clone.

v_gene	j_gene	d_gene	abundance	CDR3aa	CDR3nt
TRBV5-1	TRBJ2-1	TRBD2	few	CASSSLTSGSYNEQFF	TGCGCCAGCAGCTCCCTGACTAGCGGGTCCTACAATGAGCAGTTCTTC
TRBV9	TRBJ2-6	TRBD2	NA	CASSVHKAGGPRTTHSGANVLTF	TGTGCCAGCAGCGTCCATAAAGCGGGAGGGCCAAGAACCACCCACTCTGGGGCCAACGTCCTGACTTTC
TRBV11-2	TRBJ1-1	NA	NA	CASGQGTNTEAFF	TGTGCCAGCGGGCAAGGAACGAACACTGAAGCTTTCTTT
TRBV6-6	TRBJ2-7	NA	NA	CASSYSYGKVYEQYF	TGTGCCAGCAGTTACTCGTACGGGAAAGTTTACGAGCAGTACTTC
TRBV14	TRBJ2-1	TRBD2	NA	CASSQAGSGRQFF	TGTGCCAGCAGCCAAGCTGGTAGCGGGAGGCAGTTCTTC
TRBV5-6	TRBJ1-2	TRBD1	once	CASSLRGTGDLYGYTF	TGTGCCAGCAGCTTGCGGGGGACAGGGGACCTCTATGGCTACACCTTC
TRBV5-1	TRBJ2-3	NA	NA	CASSPYMSTDTQYF	TGCGCCAGCAGCCCATACATGAGCACAGATACGCAGTATTTT
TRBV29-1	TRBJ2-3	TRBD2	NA	CSVGALAGGPDTQYF	TGCAGCGTGGGGGCACTAGCGGGAGGCCCAGATACGCAGTATTTT
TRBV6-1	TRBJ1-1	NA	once	CASSWGQNTEAFF	TGTGCCAGCAGCTGGGGACAGAACACTGAAGCTTTCTTT
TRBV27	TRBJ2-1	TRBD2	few	CASSYTGTSGTDSYNEQFF	TGTGCCAGCAGTTACACCGGGACTAGCGGAACCGACTCCTACAATGAGCAGTTCTTC
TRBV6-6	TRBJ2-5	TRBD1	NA	CASSQGVKKETQYF	TGTGCCAGCAGCCAGGGGGTAAAAAAAGAGACCCAGTACTTC
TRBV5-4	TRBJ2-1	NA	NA	CASTSLQGMGNKQFF	TGTGCCAGCACCTCCCTTCAGGGGATGGGGAACAAGCAGTTCTTC
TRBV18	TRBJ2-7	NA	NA	CASSPVPQGGEQYF	TGTGCCAGCTCACCCGTACCCCAGGGGGGCGAGCAGTACTTC
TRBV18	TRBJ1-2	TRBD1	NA	CASSQGQGDGYTF	TGTGCCAGCTCACAGGGACAGGGGGATGGCTACACCTTC
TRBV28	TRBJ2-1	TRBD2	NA	CASSLTSGSSYEQFF	TGTGCCAGCAGTTTGACTAGCGGGAGTTCGTATGAGCAGTTCTTC
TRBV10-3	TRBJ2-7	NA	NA	CTISESKRQSSYEQYF	TGTACCATCAGTGAGTCGAAGCGCCAGAGCTCCTACGAGCAGTACTTC
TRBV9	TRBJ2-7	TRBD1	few	CASSLRQGGPYEQYF	TGTGCCAGCAGCCTCCGACAGGGGGGCCCCTACGAGCAGTACTTC
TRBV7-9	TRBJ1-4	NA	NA	CSSSPGQTSEKLFF	TGTTCCAGCTCCCCCGGACAGACCTCTGAAAAACTGTTTTTT
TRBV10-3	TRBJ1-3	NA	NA	CATELGNTIYF	TGTGCCACCGAACTTGGAAACACCATATATTTT
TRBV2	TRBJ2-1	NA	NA	CASSRGSLADEQFF	TGTGCCAGCAGCCGGGGTTCCCTGGCCGATGAGCAGTTCTTC